This T cell receptor (beta chain) was documented in a study of T cells after yellow fever vaccination. Across the study: SMART-Seq v4 Ultra Low Input handled preparation of low-cell-number fractions. Study-wide points: Among all clonotypes, a small share was observed in both CD4 and CD8 compartments. Boosting was followed by the reappearance of most primary-vaccination clones (96% CD4, about 90% CD8).

The 5'RACE template-switching step produced TCR cDNA and added a universal primer site and UMIs. MiXCR was run by TCRdb on the 5' RACE reads, yielding one entry per CDR3 protein. The table records 85,000 to 100,000 distinct CDR3 sequences, roughly 6% of them present only once. This clonotype has just a few counts. What it binds is unknown. Germline-derived CDR1 and CDR2 are WSHSY and SAAADI. This CDR3 spans 14 amino acids. Deletions cut 7 bases from V and 1 base from J, with 14 bases between. Source: CD8+ T cells sorted from PBMCs, taken 10 days after the yellow fever booster vaccination. The chain joins TRBV10-2 to TRBJ2-7; tentatively, D is TRBD1 or TRBD2 (5 bases each). This TCR was sampled from a man between 18 and 29 years old who received the YFV17D yellow fever vaccine. CDR3 sequence reads: CASNPGPGSYEQYV. DNA for the CDR3: TGCGCCAGCAATCCGGGACCCGGATCCTACGAGCAGTACGTC.